Listed below are T cell receptor beta chains from one sample, sequenced in a study of CD8 T cells in ankylosing spondylitis. TCRdb called the 5' RACE reads again in MiXCR, with one record for every CDR3 protein. The table shows 350,000 to 400,000 distinct CDR3 sequences, with roughly 20% occurring only once. Sample: blood, either unsorted or a sorted T cell fraction (not recorded which). All receptors come from a male donor with ankylosing spondylitis or in good health (not recorded which). The CDR3 runs from the conserved cysteine through the conserved F or W. The D gene is left open where the match is weak. Expanded clones are given a class, and other clones once, few, many or no size at all.

DNA: TGTGCCAGCAGCACTCCGAACACCGGGGAGCTGTTTTTT; CDR3: CASSTPNTGELFF; size: -; length: 13; V: TRBV9; J: TRBJ2-2; D: -
DNA: TGTGCCAGCAGCGTAGATAGGAGGGGGGCCAACGTCCTGACTTTC; CDR3: CASSVDRRGANVLTF; size: few; length: 15; V: TRBV9; J: TRBJ2-6; D: -
DNA: TGCAGCGTTAAAACGGGGGGGGCCAGGGATACGCAGTATTTT; CDR3: CSVKTGGARDTQYF; size: -; length: 14; V: TRBV29-1; J: TRBJ2-3; D: TRBD2
DNA: TGCGCCAGCAGCCAAGAGACTAGCGGGGGGGCCTACGAGCAGTACTTC; CDR3: CASSQETSGGAYEQYF; size: few; length: 16; V: TRBV4-1; J: TRBJ2-7; D: TRBD2
DNA: TGTGCCAGCAGCCCTCCTACTAGCTATGAGCAGTTCTTC; CDR3: CASSPPTSYEQFF; size: -; length: 13; V: TRBV7-9; J: TRBJ2-1; D: -
DNA: TGTGCCAGCAGCCCCGCCAATGAGCAGTTCTTC; CDR3: CASSPANEQFF; size: -; length: 11; V: TRBV7-9; J: TRBJ2-1; D: -
DNA: TGTGCCAGCAGTTCCTTAAGACAGGGTAACACCGGGGAGCTGTTTTTT; CDR3: CASSSLRQGNTGELFF; size: few; length: 16; V: TRBV27; J: TRBJ2-2; D: TRBD1
DNA: TGTGCCAGCAGCCCCCCTGGGGCAGGGGACCAGCCCCAGCATTTT; CDR3: CASSPPGAGDQPQHF; size: -; length: 15; V: TRBV7-9; J: TRBJ1-5; D: -
DNA: TGTGCCAGCAGTTCAAGGACTAGCGGAAACCAAGAGACCCAGTACTTC; CDR3: CASSSRTSGNQETQYF; size: few; length: 16; V: TRBV12-3/TRBV12-4; J: TRBJ2-5; D: TRBD2
DNA: TGCGCCAGCAGTGATTCCGGGGCGGCCGGGGAGCTGTTTTTT; CDR3: CASSDSGAAGELFF; size: -; length: 14; V: TRBV10-2; J: TRBJ2-2; D: -
DNA: TGCAGCGTTGTTGTACAGGGGGCGATCACCGGGGAGCTGTTTTTT; CDR3: CSVVVQGAITGELFF; size: -; length: 15; V: TRBV29-1; J: TRBJ2-2; D: TRBD1
DNA: TGTGCCGGCAGCCCTCCTCAGGATACGCAGTATTTT; CDR3: CAGSPPQDTQYF; size: -; length: 12; V: TRBV12-3/TRBV12-4; J: TRBJ2-3; D: -
DNA: TGTGCCAGCAGTCTAAACACAGATACGCAGTATTTT; CDR3: CASSLNTDTQYF; size: -; length: 12; V: TRBV25-1; J: TRBJ2-3; D: -
DNA: TGCGCCAGCAGCCACCCGATGGGGGAGGCGTACTTC; CDR3: CASSHPMGEAYF; size: -; length: 12; V: TRBV4-1; J: TRBJ2-7; D: -
DNA: TGCAGTGCTACGGGACAGGGGGCCTACGAGCAGTACTTC; CDR3: CSATGQGAYEQYF; size: few; length: 13; V: TRBV20-1; J: TRBJ2-7; D: TRBD1
DNA: TGTGCCAGCTCACCACCCCCCCCGACTGGAGATACGCAGTATTTT; CDR3: CASSPPPPTGDTQYF; size: -; length: 15; V: TRBV18; J: TRBJ2-3; D: -
DNA: TGTGCCAGCAGCTTAAACGCGGTGGTCCAAGAGACCCAGTACTTC; CDR3: CASSLNAVVQETQYF; size: few; length: 15; V: TRBV7-9; J: TRBJ2-5; D: -
DNA: TGTGCCAGCAGTTTTTCGGACAGTTCTAATTCACCCCTCCACTTT; CDR3: CASSFSDSSNSPLHF; size: -; length: 15; V: TRBV28; J: TRBJ1-6; D: -
DNA: TGTGCCAGCAGTGAGGGGACAGGGATTGATGGGGCCAACGTCCTGACTTTC; CDR3: CASSEGTGIDGANVLTF; size: once; length: 17; V: TRBV2; J: TRBJ2-6; D: TRBD1
DNA: TGTGCCAGCAGCCAAGGACTAGCGGGGGGTTGGAATGAGCAGTTCTTC; CDR3: CASSQGLAGGWNEQFF; size: -; length: 16; V: TRBV27; J: TRBJ2-1; D: TRBD2
DNA: TGTGCCACCAGTTCCGGGGGAGTTTCACCCCTCCACTTT; CDR3: CATSSGGVSPLHF; size: -; length: 13; V: TRBV24-1; J: TRBJ1-6; D: -
DNA: TGTGCCAGCGGAGGAGCGGAGTACACCGGGGAGCTGTTTTTT; CDR3: CASGGAEYTGELFF; size: few; length: 14; V: TRBV5-5; J: TRBJ2-2; D: -